Listed below are T cell receptor beta chains from one sample, sequenced in a study of graft-versus-host responses after intestinal transplantation. No antigen has been identified for these receptors. Method: immunoSEQ multiplex PCR; TCRdb's copy keeps in-frame clones and lacks some. The repertoire holds tens of thousands of clones, with 90% as singletons. Material: unstimulated CD8+ T cells sorted from spleen or lymph node cells, obtained before transplant. These receptors all come from a human donor who was the organ donor for an intestinal transplant. Each CDR3 is given with its conserved first and last residue. A D gene is named only where the DNA matches it firmly. Part of the rows lack a size; the others show once, few, many or a class for expanded clones.

clone size	V gene	J gene	D gene	CDR3 DNA	CDR3 protein
few	TRBV7-9	TRBJ2-5	NA	TGTGCCAGCAGCTTACACAGAGACCCTCAAGAGACCCAGTACTTC	CASSLHRDPQETQYF
NA	TRBV27	TRBJ2-2	NA	TGTGCCAGCAGATACCTACCTGGGCTGTCCGGGGAGCTGTTTTTT	CASRYLPGLSGELFF
NA	TRBV6-4	TRBJ1-4	NA	TGTGCCAGCGGGGATACAGGGTTGTATGAAAAACTGTTTTTT	CASGDTGLYEKLFF
NA	TRBV5-1	TRBJ1-1	TRBD1	TGCGCCAGCAGCGCCGGACAGGGCTTGAACACTGAAGCTTTCTTT	CASSAGQGLNTEAFF
NA	TRBV14	TRBJ1-2	TRBD1	TGTGCCAGCAGCCCAGCGTGGACAGGAGTCTATGGCTACACCTTC	CASSPAWTGVYGYTF
few	TRBV6-4	TRBJ2-1	NA	TGTGCCAGCAGTGAAGAGGTGTTGAGGGAGCAGTTCTTC	CASSEEVLREQFF
NA	TRBV7-6	TRBJ2-1	TRBD2	TGTGCCAGCAGCCCAGCCTTACACGGGAGGGGAGACAATGAGCAGTTCTTC	CASSPALHGRGDNEQFF
once	TRBV10-3	TRBJ1-2	NA	TGTGCCATCAGTGGCATGGGCGGGGGGTACTATGGCTACACCTTC	CAISGMGGGYYGYTF
NA	TRBV6-6	TRBJ1-5	NA	TGTGCCAGCAGTCTAAATAGCAATCAGCCCCAGCATTTT	CASSLNSNQPQHF
NA	TRBV18	TRBJ2-3	TRBD2	TGTGCCAGCTCACCCAGGGAGGGTCAAGTAACAGATACGCAGTATTTT	CASSPREGQVTDTQYF
NA	TRBV19	TRBJ1-1	NA	TGTGCCAGTAGTATTGGGCCGAACACTGAAGCTTTCTTT	CASSIGPNTEAFF
NA	TRBV4-3	TRBJ1-4	TRBD1	TGCGCCAGCAGCCAAGCTACCGGGACAGGAGCCTTAACCGTTGAAAAACTGTTTTTT	CASSQATGTGALTVEKLFF
NA	TRBV4-2	TRBJ1-1	NA	TGTGCCAGCAGCCGAGTGTGGAACACTGAAGCTTTCTTT	CASSRVWNTEAFF
few	TRBV6-4	TRBJ2-2	NA	TGTGCCAGCAGTGACAGGGGGAACACCGGGGAGCTGTTTTTT	CASSDRGNTGELFF
NA	TRBV15	TRBJ1-2	NA	TGTGCCACCAGCAGAGCGGGGGAGGGCTACTATGGCTACACCTTC	CATSRAGEGYYGYTF
NA	TRBV4-3	TRBJ2-5	TRBD1	TGCGCCAGCAGCCAAGACTGGACAGGGATGCCAGAGACCCAGTACTTC	CASSQDWTGMPETQYF
once	TRBV4-1	TRBJ1-2	NA	TGCGCCAGCAGGGCACGTAGGGGTGGCTACACCTTC	CASRARRGGYTF
NA	TRBV7-9	TRBJ2-5	NA	TGTGCCGGTAACCTGGCAAACGAAGAGACCCAGTACTTC	CAGNLANEETQYF
NA	TRBV19	TRBJ1-2	NA	TGTGCCAGTAGTGGTGTAGGGGTGGGCTATGGCTACACCTTC	CASSGVGVGYGYTF
once	TRBV10-3	TRBJ1-2	NA	TGTGCCATCAGTGAGGAGGGCCTTACCGTCGGGGATGGCTACACCTTC	CAISEEGLTVGDGYTF
once	TRBV27	TRBJ2-2	TRBD2	TGTGCCAGCAGTTTATATTTCTTGAAGGTTTGGCTAGCGGGGGGACCGAACACCGGGGAGCTGTTTTTT	CASSLYFLKVWLAGGPNTGELFF
NA	TRBV27	TRBJ2-1	TRBD1	TGTGCCAGCACCCGACAGGGAACTTACTACAATGAGCAGTTCTTC	CASTRQGTYYNEQFF
NA	TRBV13	TRBJ1-1	NA	TGTGCCAGCAGCTTAAGGGGCTTGGGCACTGAAGCTTTCTTT	CASSLRGLGTEAFF
few	TRBV5-6	TRBJ1-4	TRBD1	TGTGCCAGCAGCGGGGAACGGGACAGGCATTCAACTAATGAAAAACTGTTTTTT	CASSGERDRHSTNEKLFF
NA	TRBV15	TRBJ1-1	NA	TGTGCCACCAGCAGAGATGAGAGCACTGAAGCTTTCTTT	CATSRDESTEAFF
once	TRBV13	TRBJ1-2	NA	TGTGCCAGCAGCCCCCAGCTGCGGCTGCCACCCCCTTATGGCTACACCTTC	CASSPQLRLPPPYGYTF
NA	TRBV6-5	TRBJ2-2	NA	TGTGCCAGCTGGGCTGGGGAGCTGTTTTTT	CASWAGELFF
NA	TRBV15	TRBJ1-2	TRBD1	TGTGCCACCAGCAGAGCTAGGTGGACAGGGGGCTTTGGCTACACCTTC	CATSRARWTGGFGYTF
NA	TRBV23-1	TRBJ1-1	TRBD1	TGCGCCAGCAGTCACACCGGGACAGGGAATATGAACACTGAAGCTTTCTTT	CASSHTGTGNMNTEAFF
NA	TRBV2	TRBJ1-3	NA	TGTGCCAGCAGCCGGGGTCCTGGAAACACCATATATTTT	CASSRGPGNTIYF
NA	TRBV19	TRBJ2-2	NA	TGTGCCAGTAGTATATGGGGGGCGAACACCGGGGAGCTGTTTTTT	CASSIWGANTGELFF
NA	TRBV5-1	TRBJ1-2	TRBD1	TGCGCCAGCAGCTTGGAAGGACAGGGGGCGCGGGGCTATGGCTACACCTTC	CASSLEGQGARGYGYTF
NA	TRBV11-2	TRBJ2-1	NA	TGTGCCAGCAGCCCCGTTACGGCGGGTCACCCCCGCAATGAGCAGTTCTTC	CASSPVTAGHPRNEQFF
once	TRBV6-5	TRBJ2-3	NA	TGTGCCAGCAGTTACTCGAGCCAGGTTACAGATACGCAGTATTTT	CASSYSSQVTDTQYF
many	TRBV7-9	TRBJ1-2	TRBD1	TGTGCCAGCAGCCCCGGACAGGGAGCACGCTATGGCTACACCTTC	CASSPGQGARYGYTF
NA	TRBV4-3	TRBJ2-1	TRBD2	TGCGCCAGCAGCCACCAAAGCGGGGGCCTCTACAATGAGCAGTTCTTC	CASSHQSGGLYNEQFF
once	TRBV9	TRBJ1-6	NA	TGTGCCAGCAGCGCCGGAGATAGCTCCTATAATTCACCCCTCCACTTT	CASSAGDSSYNSPLHF